Each of the 8 T cell receptor beta chains below was sequenced from the same sample in a study of blood T cell repertoires in COVID-19. Sequencing used immunoSEQ multiplex PCR; TCRdb keeps in-frame clones, though not all of them. Of fewer than 350,000 clones in the sample, roughly 90% were seen once. The sample comprised peripheral blood. These receptors came from a woman aged 30 to 39 with COVID-19, enrolled during active disease.

The chain combines TRBV15 with TRBJ2-2; perhaps TRBD2 as D (5 bases). Germline CDR1 LNHNV, CDR2 YYDKDF (reference sequence). Deletions cut 0 bases from V and 9 bases from J, with 11 bases between. The length of the CDR3 is 14 residues. The CDR3 is CATSRDTGSWELFF. CDR3 nucleotides: TGTGCCACCAGCAGAGATACGGGGTCCTGGGAGCTGTTTTTT.

The V gene is TRBV7-9, the J gene TRBJ2-1; 7 bases agree with TRBD1. V shed 2 bases and J 1 base; nucleotides not matched to a gene: 11. This CDR3 region has 18 residues. CDR1 and CDR2 (germline): SEHNR, FQNEAQ (reference sequence). The CDR3 sequence is CASSLREYRGISYNEQFF. As DNA, the CDR3 is TGTGCCAGCAGCTTAAGGGAGTACAGGGGAATTTCCTACAATGAGCAGTTCTTC. Looking up the rest from reference TRBV7-9 and TRBJ2-1 gives the full variable domain: DTGVSQNPRHKITKRGQNVTFRCDPISEHNRLYWYRQTLGQGPEFLTYFQNEAQLEKSRLLSDRFSAERPKGSFSTLEIQRTEQGDSAMYLCASSLREYRGISYNEQFFGPGTRLTVL.

The chain joins TRBV5-4 to TRBJ2-1; 10 bases map to TRBD1. Germline V gives CDR1 SGHNT, CDR2 YYREEE (reference sequence). CDR3 length: 16 amino acids. The V and J ends lost 0 bases and 4 bases, in that order; junction bases with no gene match: 4. The CDR3 nucleotides read TGTGCCAGCAGCTTGGGGACAGGGGGGCGATACAATGAGCAGTTCTTC. Its translation is CASSLGTGGRYNEQFF.

The DNA of the CDR3 is TGTGCCAGCGGAACAGGGTCTGGGGCCAACGTCCTGACTTTC. Protein: CASGTGSGANVLTF. The chain employs TRBV28 and TRBJ2-6, with a weak D call TRBD1 (6 bases). The CDR3 contains 14 residues. The V gene's germline CDR1 is MDHEN and CDR2 SYDVKM. The V end lost 8 bases, the J end lost 1 base, and 9 bases lay between the germline ends.

This clone was seen a handful of times. The CDR3 nucleotides are TGTGCTAGTGGACAGGGGAGCTCCTATAATTCACCCCTCCACTTT. Residues: CASGQGSSYNSPLHF. The chain is built from TRBV12-5 and TRBJ1-6; 7 nucleotides match TRBD1. Trimming cost V 6 bases and J 0 bases; bases outside gene matches: 2. This CDR3 contains 15 residues. Germline loops: CDR1 LGHNT, CDR2 FRNRAP.

The genes are TRBV4-1 and TRBJ2-1; 14 bases align to TRBD2. V shed 2 bases and J 2 bases; nucleotides not matched to a gene: 11. Germline CDR1 is MGHRA and CDR2 is YSYEKL. The CDR3 consists of 20 residues. CDR3 amino acids: CASSQTRGLAGAITYNEQFF. The CDR3 DNA sequence: TGCGCCAGCAGCCAAACAAGGGGACTAGCGGGGGCCATCACCTACAATGAGCAGTTCTTC.

The genes are TRBV5-8 and TRBJ1-4; 8 bases agree with TRBD1. This CDR3 has 14 residues. Trimming took 4 bases from V and 7 from J; bases not matched to a gene: 6. From germline, CDR1 is SGHTS and CDR2 YDEGEE. CDR3 sequence reads: CASSLRGLGEKLFF. The CDR3 nucleotides read TGTGCCAGCAGCCTCAGGGGGCTGGGTGAAAAACTGTTTTTT.

V usage is TRBV19 and J usage is TRBJ2-1; 7 positions agree with TRBD2. Per the germline V gene, CDR1 is LNHDA and CDR2 is SQIVND (reference sequence). The CDR3 loop spans 14 amino acids. With V trimmed by 8 bases and J by 5 bases, 9 bases remained unmatched. The DNA for the CDR3 is TGTGCCAGTGGGTCGTGGCGGGGGAACAATGAGCAGTTCTTC. Protein sequence: CASGSWRGNNEQFF.